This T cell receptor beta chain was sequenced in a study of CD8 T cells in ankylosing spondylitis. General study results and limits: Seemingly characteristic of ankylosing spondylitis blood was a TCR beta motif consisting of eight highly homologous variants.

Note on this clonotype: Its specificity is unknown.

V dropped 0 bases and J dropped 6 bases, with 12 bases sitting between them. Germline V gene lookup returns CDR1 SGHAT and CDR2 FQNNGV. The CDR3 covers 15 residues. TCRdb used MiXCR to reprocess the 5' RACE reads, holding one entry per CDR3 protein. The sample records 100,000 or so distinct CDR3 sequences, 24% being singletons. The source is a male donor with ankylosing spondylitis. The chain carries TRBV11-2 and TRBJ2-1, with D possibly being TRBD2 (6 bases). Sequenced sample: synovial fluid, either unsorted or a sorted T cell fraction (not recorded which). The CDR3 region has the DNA TGTGCCAGCAGCTTAGATGCGACTAGGATCAATGAGCAGTTCTTC. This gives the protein CASSLDATRINEQFF. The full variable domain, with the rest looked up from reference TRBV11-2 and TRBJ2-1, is EAGVAQSPRYKIIEKRQSVAFWCNPISGHATLYWYQQILGQGPKLLIQFQNNGVVDDSQLPKDRFSAERLKGVDSTLKIQPAKLEDSAVYLCASSLDATRINEQFFGPGTRLTVL.